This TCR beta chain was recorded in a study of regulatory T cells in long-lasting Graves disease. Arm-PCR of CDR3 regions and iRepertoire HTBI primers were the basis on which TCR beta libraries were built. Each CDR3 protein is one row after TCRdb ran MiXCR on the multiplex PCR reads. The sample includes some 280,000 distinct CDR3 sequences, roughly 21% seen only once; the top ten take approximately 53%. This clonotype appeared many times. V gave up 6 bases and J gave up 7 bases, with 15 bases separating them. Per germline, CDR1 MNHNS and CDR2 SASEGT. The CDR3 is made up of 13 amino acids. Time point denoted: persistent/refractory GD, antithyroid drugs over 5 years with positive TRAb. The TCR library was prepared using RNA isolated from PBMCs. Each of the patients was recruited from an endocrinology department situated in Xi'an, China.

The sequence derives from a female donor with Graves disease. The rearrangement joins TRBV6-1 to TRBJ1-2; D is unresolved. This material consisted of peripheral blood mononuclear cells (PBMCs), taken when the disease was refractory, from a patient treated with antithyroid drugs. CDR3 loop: CASRPVQTVGYTF. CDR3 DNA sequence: TGTGCCAGCAGGCCGGTCCAGACGGTTGGCTACACCTTC.